This T cell receptor beta chain comes out of a study of T cell clusters in autoimmune cytopenias. Study-wide points: Active autoimmune hepatitis patients had roughly 3-fold fewer exclusive TRB clusters than healthy donors. TRB repertoire shifts in secondary cytopenia and chronic lymphocytic leukemia mostly reflected lymphoma, not autoimmunity. Comparing secondary cytopenia with chronic lymphocytic leukemia showed no cluster-lack signature, apparently masked by lymphoma repertoire.

As regards this clonotype: Its target is not known.

TRB was amplified by touch-down multiplex PCR, primer pools A and B combined. One entry per CDR3 protein, without DNA, is what TCRdb gives after re-calling the multiplex PCR reads. Here the sample table reports roughly 8,200 distinct CDR3 sequences. Tens of thousands of genome equivalents of blood DNA were amplified for TRB. The clonotype originates from a human donor with an autoimmune cytopenia or autoimmune hepatitis (not recorded which). Material: peripheral blood.

The CDR3 loop reads CASSEVWGGQVSYEQYF. The chain couples TRBV6-1 to TRBJ2-7; TCRdb gives TRBD2 as the D gene, but with no DNA this cannot be confirmed. Germline CDR1 reads MNHNS; CDR2 reads SASEGT. The CDR3 runs to 17 residues.